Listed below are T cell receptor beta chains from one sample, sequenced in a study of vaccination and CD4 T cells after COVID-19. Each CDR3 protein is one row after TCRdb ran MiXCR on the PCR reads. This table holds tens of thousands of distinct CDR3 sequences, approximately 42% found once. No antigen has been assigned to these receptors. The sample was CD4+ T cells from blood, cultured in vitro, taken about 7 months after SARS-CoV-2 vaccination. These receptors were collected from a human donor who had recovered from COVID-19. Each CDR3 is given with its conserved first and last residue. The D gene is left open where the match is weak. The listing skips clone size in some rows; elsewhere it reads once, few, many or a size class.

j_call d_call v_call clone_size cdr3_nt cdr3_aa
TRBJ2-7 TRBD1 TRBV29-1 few TGCAGCGTTGAAGGGACAGGGGGCGAGCAGTACTTC CSVEGTGGEQYF
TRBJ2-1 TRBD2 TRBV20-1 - TGCAGTGCTACTTTAGCGGGTGGGCGATGGGATGAGCAGTTCTTC CSATLAGGRWDEQFF
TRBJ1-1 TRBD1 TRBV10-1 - TGCGCCACCCTAGGGGGCGGTGGATCGGACACTGAAGCTTTCTTT CATLGGGGSDTEAFF
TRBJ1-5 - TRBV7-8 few TGTGCCAGCAGCCCCGACAGGAATAGCAATCAGCCCCAGCATTTT CASSPDRNSNQPQHF
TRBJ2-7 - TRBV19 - TGTGCCAGTAGTATCCCAGGGGCATCCTACGAGCAGTACTTC CASSIPGASYEQYF
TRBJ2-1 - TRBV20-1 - TGCAGTGCCCCGTTCGCGGGGTTTTACAATGAGCAGTTCTTC CSAPFAGFYNEQFF
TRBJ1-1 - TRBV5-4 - TGTGCCAGCAGAGAAAAGGCCGGGGCCAGGTCTGAAGCTTTCTTT CASREKAGARSEAFF
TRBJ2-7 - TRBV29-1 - TGCAGCGTTGAAGGGGGAGGCGAGCAGTACTTC CSVEGGGEQYF
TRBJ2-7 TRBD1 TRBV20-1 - TGCAGTGCTAGAGATTTGACAGGGCCCTACGAGCAGTACTTC CSARDLTGPYEQYF
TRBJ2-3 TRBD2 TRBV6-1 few TGTGCCAGCAGGGAGGGACTAGCGGTTACCCTCACAGATACGCAGTATTTT CASREGLAVTLTDTQYF
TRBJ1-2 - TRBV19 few TGTGCCAGTAGTATGGTGGACGGATATGGCTACACCTTC CASSMVDGYGYTF
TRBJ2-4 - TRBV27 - TGTGCCAGCAGTAACACAGGGATGGTAGCCAAAAACATTCAGTACTTC CASSNTGMVAKNIQYF
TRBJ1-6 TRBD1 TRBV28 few TGTGCCAGCAGTCCGAGGGACAGGTTTTCACCCCTCCACTTT CASSPRDRFSPLHF
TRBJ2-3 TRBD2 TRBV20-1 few TGCAGTGCCAAGGGGACTAGCGGGAGTGATACGCAGTATTTT CSAKGTSGSDTQYF
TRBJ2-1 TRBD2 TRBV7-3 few TGTGCCAGCAGCTCCGAACTAGCGGAATACAATGAGCAGTTCTTC CASSSELAEYNEQFF
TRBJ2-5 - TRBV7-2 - TGTGCCAGCACCCGACAGTACCAAGAGACCCAGTACTTC CASTRQYQETQYF
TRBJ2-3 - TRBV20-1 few TGCAGTGCTAGACCGAGTGCAGATACGCAGTATTTT CSARPSADTQYF
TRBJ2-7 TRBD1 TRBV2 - TGTGCCAGCTACGGGACAGGGGGTATGAACTCCGCCGAGCAGTACTTC CASYGTGGMNSAEQYF
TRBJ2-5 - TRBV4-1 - TGCGCCAGCAGCCAAGAGGGGTTTGCTCAAGAGACCCAGTACTTC CASSQEGFAQETQYF
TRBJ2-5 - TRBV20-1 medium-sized TGCAGTGTAGGGTCGGGCCAAGAGACCCAGTACTTC CSVGSGQETQYF
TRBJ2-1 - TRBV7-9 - TGTGCCAGCAGCTACCGGGACCGGGCTGAGCAGTTCTTC CASSYRDRAEQFF
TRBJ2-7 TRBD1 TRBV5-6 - TGTGCCAGCAGCTGGGGACAGGGCTCCTACGAGCAGTACTTC CASSWGQGSYEQYF
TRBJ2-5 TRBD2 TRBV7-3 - TGTGCCAGCAGCTCCGGGACTAGAGAGACCCAGTACTTC CASSSGTRETQYF